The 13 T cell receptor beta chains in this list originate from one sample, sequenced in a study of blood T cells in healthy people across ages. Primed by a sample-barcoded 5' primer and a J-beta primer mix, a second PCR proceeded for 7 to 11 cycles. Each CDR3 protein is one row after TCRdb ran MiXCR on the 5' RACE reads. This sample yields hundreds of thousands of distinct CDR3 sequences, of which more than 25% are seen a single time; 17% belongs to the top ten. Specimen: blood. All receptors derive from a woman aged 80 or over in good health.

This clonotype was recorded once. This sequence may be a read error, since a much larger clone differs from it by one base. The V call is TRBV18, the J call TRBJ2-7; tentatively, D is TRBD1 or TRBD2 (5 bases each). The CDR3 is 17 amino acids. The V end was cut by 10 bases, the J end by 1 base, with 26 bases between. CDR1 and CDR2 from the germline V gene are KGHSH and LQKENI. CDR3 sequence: CANSQYGAGSGSYEQYF. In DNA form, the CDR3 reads TGTGCCAACTCCCAATATGGGGCGGGCTCGGGATCCTACGAGCAGTACTTC.

The CDR3: CASSTEVSYNEQFF. The DNA of the CDR3 is TGTGCCAGCAGTACCGAGGTCTCCTACAATGAGCAGTTCTTC. The chain uses TRBV12-3 or TRBV12-4 and TRBJ2-1; no reliable D call. The CDR3 is 14 residues long. V gave up 5 bases and J gave up 0 bases, with 8 bases separating them.

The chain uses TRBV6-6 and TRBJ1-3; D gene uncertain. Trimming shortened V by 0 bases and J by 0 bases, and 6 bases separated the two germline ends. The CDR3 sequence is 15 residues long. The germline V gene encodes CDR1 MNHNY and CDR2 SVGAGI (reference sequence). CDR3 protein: CASSYSSASGNTIYF. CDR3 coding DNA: TGTGCCAGCAGTTACTCGTCTGCCTCTGGAAACACCATATATTTT.

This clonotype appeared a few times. CDR3 protein: CAVRDRGDTGELFF. The CDR3 bases are TGTGCCGTCCGGGACAGGGGGGACACCGGGGAGCTGTTTTTT. V is TRBV10-3 and J is TRBJ2-2; TRBD1 matches 11 bases. Per the germline V gene, CDR1 is ENHRY and CDR2 is SYGVKD. The CDR3 has 14 residues. With V trimmed by 11 bases and J by 3 bases, 5 bases remained unmatched.

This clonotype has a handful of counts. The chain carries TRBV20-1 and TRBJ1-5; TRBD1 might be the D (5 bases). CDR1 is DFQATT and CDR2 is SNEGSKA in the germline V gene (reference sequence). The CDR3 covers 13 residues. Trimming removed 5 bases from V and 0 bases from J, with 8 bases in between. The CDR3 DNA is TGCAGTGCTCGGGACTTTAGCAATCAGCCCCAGCATTTT. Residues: CSARDFSNQPQHF.

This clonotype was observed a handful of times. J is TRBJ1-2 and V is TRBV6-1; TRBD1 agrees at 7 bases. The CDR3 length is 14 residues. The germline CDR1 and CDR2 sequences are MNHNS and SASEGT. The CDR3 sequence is CSAMKDRDRHGYTF. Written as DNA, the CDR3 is TGTTCAGCTATGAAGGACCGGGACAGACATGGCTACACCTTC.

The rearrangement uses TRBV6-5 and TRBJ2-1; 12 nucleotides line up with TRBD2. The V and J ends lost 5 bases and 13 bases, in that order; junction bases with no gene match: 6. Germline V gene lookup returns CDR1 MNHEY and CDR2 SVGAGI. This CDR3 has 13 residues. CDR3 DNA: TGTGCCAGCAGTGACCTAGCGGGGGGGCCCCAGTTCTTC. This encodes CASSDLAGGPQFF.

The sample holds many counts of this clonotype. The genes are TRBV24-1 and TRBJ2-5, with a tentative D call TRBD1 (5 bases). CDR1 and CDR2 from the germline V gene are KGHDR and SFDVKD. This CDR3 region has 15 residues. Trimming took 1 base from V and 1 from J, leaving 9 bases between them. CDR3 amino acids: CATSDFRTPQETQYF. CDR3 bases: TGTGCCACCAGTGATTTTAGGACACCCCAAGAGACCCAGTACTTC.

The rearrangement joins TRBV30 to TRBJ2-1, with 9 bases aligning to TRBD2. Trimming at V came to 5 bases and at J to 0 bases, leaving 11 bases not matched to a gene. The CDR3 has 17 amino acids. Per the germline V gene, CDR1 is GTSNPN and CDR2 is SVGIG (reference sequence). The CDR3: CAWERGSGGYSYNEQFF. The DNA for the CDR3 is TGTGCCTGGGAGAGGGGAAGCGGGGGGTACTCCTACAATGAGCAGTTCTTC. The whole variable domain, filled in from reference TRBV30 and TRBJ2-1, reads SQTIHQWPATLVQPVGSPLSLECTVEGTSNPNLYWYRQAAGRGLQLLFYSVGIGQISSEVPQNLSASRPQDRQFILSSKKLLLSDSGFYLCAWERGSGGYSYNEQFFGPGTRLTVL.

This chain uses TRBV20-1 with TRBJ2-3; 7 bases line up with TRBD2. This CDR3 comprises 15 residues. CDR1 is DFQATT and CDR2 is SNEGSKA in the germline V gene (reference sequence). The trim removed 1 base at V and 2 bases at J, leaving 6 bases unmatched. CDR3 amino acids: CSARVAGVTTDTQYF. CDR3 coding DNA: TGCAGTGCTAGAGTGGCGGGGGTGACCACAGATACGCAGTATTTT.

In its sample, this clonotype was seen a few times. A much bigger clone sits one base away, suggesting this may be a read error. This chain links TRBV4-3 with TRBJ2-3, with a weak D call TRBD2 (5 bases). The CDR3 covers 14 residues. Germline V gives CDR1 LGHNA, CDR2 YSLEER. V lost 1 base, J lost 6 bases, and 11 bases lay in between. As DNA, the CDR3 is TGCGCCAGCAGCCAAGGGGCTAGCTCGGATACGCAGTATTTT. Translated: CASSQGASSDTQYF.

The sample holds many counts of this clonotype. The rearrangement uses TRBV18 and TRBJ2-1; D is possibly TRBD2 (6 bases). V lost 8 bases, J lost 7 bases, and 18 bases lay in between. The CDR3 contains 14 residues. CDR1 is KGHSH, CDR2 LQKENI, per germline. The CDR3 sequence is CASSPPPGGNEQFF. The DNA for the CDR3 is TGTGCCAGCAGCCCCCCGCCCGGGGGTAATGAGCAGTTCTTC.

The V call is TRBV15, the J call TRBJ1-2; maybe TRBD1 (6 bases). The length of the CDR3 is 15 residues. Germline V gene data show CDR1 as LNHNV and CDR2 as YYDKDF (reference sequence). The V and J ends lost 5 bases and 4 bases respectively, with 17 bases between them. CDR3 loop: CATSAHKGDSYGYTF. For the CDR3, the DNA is TGTGCCACCAGCGCCCACAAGGGGGATAGCTATGGCTACACCTTC.